The 21 T cell receptor beta chains listed next were all sequenced from one sample in a study of breast tumors, draining lymph nodes, adjacent tissues. TCRdb processed the multiplex PCR reads anew with MiXCR; each CDR3 protein has one entry. The table has about 180,000 distinct CDR3 sequences, around a third seen once. Samples came from axillary lymph nodes draining the breast cancer. Input material: axillary lymph node tissue. Receptors originate from a female donor with breast cancer. Some clones in this sample may be carry-over from other donors' samples.

This clonotype appeared many times. The junction differs from germline at one of its ends, possibly a read error. The CDR3 spells CASSSLADNEQFF. CDR3 coding DNA: TGTGCTAGCAGCTCACTAGCGGACAATGAGCAGTTCTTC. The genes are TRBV7-7 and TRBJ2-1; 8 bases are shared with TRBD2. Germline CDR1 and CDR2: SSHAT and FNYEAQ (reference sequence). The CDR3 runs 13 residues. The whole variable domain, filled in from reference TRBV7-7 and TRBJ2-1, reads GAGVSQSPRYKVTKRGQDVTLRCDPISSHATLYWYQQALGQGPEFLTYFNYEAQPDKSGLPSDRFSAERPEGSISTLTIQRTEQRDSAMYRCASSSLADNEQFFGPGTRLTVL.

This clonotype has just a few counts. J is TRBJ2-5 and V is TRBV12-3 or TRBV12-4, with D tentatively TRBD1 (5 bases). The CDR3 has 18 amino acids. Trimming shortened V by 8 bases and J by 0 bases, and 25 bases separated the two germline ends. CDR3 in amino acids: CASSPQFPGKWDQETQYF. CDR3 nucleotides: TGTGCCAGCTCACCTCAGTTTCCAGGGAAGTGGGACCAAGAGACCCAGTACTTC.

This chain connects TRBV2 to TRBJ2-1, with 15 positions matching TRBD2. The CDR3 consists of 14 residues. V shed 8 bases and J 12 bases; nucleotides not matched to a gene: 8. CDR1 and CDR2 (germline): SNHLY, FYNNEI. As DNA, the CDR3 is TGTGCCAGCCGGACTAGCGGGGGGGGAGATACGCAGTTCTTC. Translating it yields CASRTSGGGDTQFF.

This clonotype was counted many times. The chain recombines TRBV6-5 with TRBJ1-2; 9 bases align to TRBD1. CDR3 size: 14 residues. J lost 7 bases, V lost 6 bases, and 9 bases had no gene match. Germline CDR1 and CDR2: MNHEY and SVGAGI. Written as DNA, the CDR3 is TGTGCCAGCAGGCCGGACAGGGGTTCTTCTGGCTACACCTTC. It is translated as CASRPDRGSSGYTF.

The chain joins TRBV11-3 to TRBJ2-1; 7 nucleotides match TRBD2. V lost 5 bases and J lost 4; bases outside the gene matches: 8. Germline loops: CDR1 SGHNT, CDR2 YENEEA. The CDR3 has 15 amino acids. The CDR3 DNA is TGTGCCAGCAGCCTCGTTCTGGGACTATACAATGAGCAGTTCTTC. It encodes CASSLVLGLYNEQFF.

This clonotype was picked up a small number of times. This chain uses TRBV6-5 with TRBJ2-1; the match to TRBD2 covers 9 bases. This CDR3 comprises 17 residues. Germline CDR1 is MNHEY and CDR2 is SVGAGI. V shed 3 bases and J 4 bases; nucleotides not matched to a gene: 10. CDR3 nucleotide sequence: TGTGCCAGCAGTTATCTCGCGGGGACTAGCATTTACAATGAGCAGTTCTTC. Translation gives CASSYLAGTSIYNEQFF.

The V and J genes are TRBV7-3 and TRBJ2-1; no definite D call. The CDR3 runs 13 residues. The germline V gene encodes CDR1 SGHTA and CDR2 FQGTGA. V was trimmed by 3 bases and J by 12 bases, leaving 15 bases between them. The CDR3 loop is CASSFQSTDTQFF. CDR3 nucleotide sequence: TGTGCCAGCAGCTTCCAGAGCACAGATACGCAGTTCTTC.

Ten or more counts support this clonotype. The rearrangement links TRBV29-1 to TRBJ2-3; D remains ambiguous. CDR3 length equals 14 residues. CDR1 and CDR2 from the germline V gene are SQVTM and ANQGSEA. Between the trimmed V and J ends, which lost 7 bases and 2 bases, there was a span of 16 bases. CDR3 residues: CSERTRSDTDTQYF. DNA for the CDR3: TGCAGCGAAAGGACGAGATCTGACACAGATACGCAGTATTTT.

This clonotype has a single count. The V and J genes are TRBV7-3 and TRBJ2-3; the D call may be TRBD1 or TRBD2 (5 bases each). Germline CDR1 and CDR2: SGHTA and FQGTGA. V was pared by 5 bases and J by 4 bases, with 25 bases between. CDR3 length: 18 amino acids. The CDR3 region has the DNA TGTGCCAGCAGCCTCCTCCCAGGCCGAGAGAGGGGCCCAGATACGCAGTATTTT. Translated, it gives CASSLLPGRERGPDTQYF.

As for this clonotype: A read error is possible here, since a much larger clone lies one base away. This chain uses TRBV6-6 with TRBJ2-3, with 8 bases fitting TRBD2. This CDR3 contains 14 residues. Per the germline V gene, CDR1 is MNHNY and CDR2 is SVGAGI (reference sequence). Unmatched junction bases numbered 11, after V lost 6 bases and J lost 9 bases. The CDR3 DNA follows: TGTGCCAGCAGCCCCGGGACTAGGTCGAGCACGCAGTATTTT. Residues: CASSPGTRSSTQYF.

Turning to this clonotype: A much bigger clone sits one base away, suggesting this may be a read error. The genes are TRBV6-1 and TRBJ2-2; weak D call: TRBD2 (5 bases). Germline V gene lookup returns CDR1 MNHNS and CDR2 SASEGT. The CDR3 length is 15 residues. The V and J ends lost 1 base and 4 bases respectively, with 10 bases between them. CDR3 protein: CASSEGEGFTGELFF. DNA of the CDR3: TGTGCCAGCAGTGAAGGCGAGGGTTTCACCGGGGAGCTGTTTTTT.

The chain recombines TRBV27 with TRBJ2-7; 9 bases are shared with TRBD2. The CDR3 has 14 residues. Trimming removed 2 bases from V and 4 bases from J; junction bases left unmatched: 3. CDR1 MNHEY and CDR2 SMNVEV come from the germline V gene (reference sequence). CDR3 region: CASSLSGGLYEQYF. The CDR3 nucleotides are TGTGCCAGCAGTTTAAGCGGGGGGCTGTACGAGCAGTACTTC.

As to this clonotype: This may come from a read error, since a much larger clone is one base off. This chain uses TRBV6-1 with TRBJ1-5; 12 bases agree with TRBD1. The V gene's germline CDR1 is MNHNS and CDR2 SASEGT. CDR3 length: 13 residues. CDR3: CASSQLGTGGLYF. The CDR3 coding sequence is TGTGCCAGCAGTCAATTAGGGACAGGGGGCTTGTATTTT.

This clonotype has only a few counts. A much larger clone differs from this one at a single base, so this may be a read error. The V and J genes are TRBV11-3 and TRBJ2-2, with 7 positions matching TRBD1. J was trimmed by 1 base and V by 3 bases; bases with no gene match: 11. This CDR3 is built from 18 residues. Germline lookup yields CDR1 SGHNT and CDR2 YENEEA. The CDR3 coding sequence is TGTGCCAGCAGCTTCACCGGGACAGCGGCCGGGAACACCGGGGAGCTGTTTTTT. Translated: CASSFTGTAAGNTGELFF.

This clonotype was recorded many times. V is TRBV6-6 and J is TRBJ2-7; maybe TRBD1 (7 bases). Trimming stripped 8 bases from V and 3 bases from J, with 23 bases between. This CDR3 is 16 amino acids long. Germline V gene data show CDR1 as MNHNY and CDR2 as SVGAGI (reference sequence). This chain's CDR3 is CASGSGGAGGFYEQYF. CDR3 nucleotides: TGTGCCAGCGGTTCAGGGGGTGCAGGGGGGTTCTACGAGCAGTACTTC.

Comment on this clonotype: A much more abundant neighbour one base away suggests this may be a read error. This chain connects TRBV29-1 to TRBJ2-4; 10 bases align to TRBD1. Germline values: CDR1 SQVTM, CDR2 ANQGSEA. Trimming removed 6 bases from V and 7 bases from J; junction bases left unmatched: 15. The CDR3 length is 16 residues. The CDR3 DNA follows: TGCAGCGTGGCGGGGCGGACAGGGGGGCGGGGGAACATTCAGTACTTC. Encoded protein: CSVAGRTGGRGNIQYF.

This clonotype was seen a handful of times. This may be a read error, as it is one base from a much larger clone. The V call is TRBV6-1, the J call TRBJ2-1; TRBD2 matches 8 bases. With V trimmed by 6 bases and J by 7 bases, 8 bases remained unmatched. Germline CDR1 MNHNS, CDR2 SASEGT. The CDR3 extends over 14 amino acids. The CDR3 spells CASRRREESNEQFF. The CDR3 DNA reads as TGTGCCAGCAGGCGGCGGGAGGAGTCGAATGAGCAGTTCTTC.

This clonotype has only a few counts. This chain connects TRBV27 to TRBJ2-5; 7 bases fit TRBD1. Germline V lookup: CDR1 MNHEY, CDR2 SMNVEV (reference sequence). V was clipped by 5 bases and J by 7 bases; unmatched bases: 13. CDR3 length: 15 amino acids. For the CDR3, the DNA is TGTGCCAGCAGTCCGCGCCGAGGACAGGCGGGGACCCAGTACTTC. It encodes CASSPRRGQAGTQYF.

This clonotype was seen more than once but under ten times. V gene TRBV13 combines with J gene TRBJ2-7; a weak D match, TRBD1 (5 bases). CDR1 is PRHDT and CDR2 is FYEKMQ in the germline V gene (reference sequence). The germline V and J ends were trimmed by 2 bases and 1 base, with 12 bases remaining between them. The CDR3 loop spans 15 amino acids. CDR3 region: CASSLRRQGSYEQYF. CDR3 nucleotides: TGTGCCAGCAGCTTACGCCGTCAGGGTTCCTACGAGCAGTACTTC.

This rearrangement joins TRBV6-6 to TRBJ1-1; possible D gene TRBD1, 5 bases. Germline V gives CDR1 MNHNY, CDR2 SVGAGI (reference sequence). Trimming shortened V by 4 bases and J by 4 bases, and 7 bases separated the two germline ends. CDR3 length: 12 amino acids. The CDR3 sequence is CASSSGATEAFF. Here the CDR3 DNA reads TGTGCCAGCAGTTCCGGGGCCACTGAAGCTTTCTTT.

This sequence joins TRBV20-1 and TRBJ2-6; tentative D call: TRBD1 (5 bases). This CDR3 comprises 15 residues. Trimming left V 6 bases short and J 0 bases short, with 12 bases between. Germline CDR1 and CDR2: DFQATT and SNEGSKA (reference sequence). The CDR3 nucleotides read TGCAGTGCGCCAAGGGGATCCTCTGGGGCCAACGTCCTGACTTTC. Its protein is CSAPRGSSGANVLTF.